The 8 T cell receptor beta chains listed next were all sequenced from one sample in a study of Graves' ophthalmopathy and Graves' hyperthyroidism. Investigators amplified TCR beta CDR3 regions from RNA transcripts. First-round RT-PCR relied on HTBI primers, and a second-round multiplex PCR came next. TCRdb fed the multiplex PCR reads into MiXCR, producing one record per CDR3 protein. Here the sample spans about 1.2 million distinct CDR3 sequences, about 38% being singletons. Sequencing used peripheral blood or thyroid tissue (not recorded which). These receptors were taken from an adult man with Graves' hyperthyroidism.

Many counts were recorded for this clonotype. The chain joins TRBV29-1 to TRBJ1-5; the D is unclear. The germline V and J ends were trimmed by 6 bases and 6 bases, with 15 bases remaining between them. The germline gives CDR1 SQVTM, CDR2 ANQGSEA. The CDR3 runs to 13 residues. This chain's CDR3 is CSVGKERGQPQHF. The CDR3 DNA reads TGCAGCGTGGGGAAGGAGCGAGGTCAGCCCCAGCATTTT.

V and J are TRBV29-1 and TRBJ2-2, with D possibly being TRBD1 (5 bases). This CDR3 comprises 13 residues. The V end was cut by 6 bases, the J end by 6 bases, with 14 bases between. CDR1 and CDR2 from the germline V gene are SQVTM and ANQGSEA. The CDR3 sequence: CSVTSGLAGELFF. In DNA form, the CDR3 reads TGCAGCGTGACATCAGGGTTGGCCGGGGAGCTGTTTTTT.

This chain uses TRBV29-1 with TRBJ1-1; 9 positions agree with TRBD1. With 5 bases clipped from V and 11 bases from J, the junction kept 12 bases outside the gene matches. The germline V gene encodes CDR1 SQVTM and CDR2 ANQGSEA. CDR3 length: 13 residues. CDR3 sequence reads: CSVTGTGRLGAFF. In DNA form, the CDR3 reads TGCAGCGTTACCGGGACAGGGCGCTTAGGGGCTTTCTTT.

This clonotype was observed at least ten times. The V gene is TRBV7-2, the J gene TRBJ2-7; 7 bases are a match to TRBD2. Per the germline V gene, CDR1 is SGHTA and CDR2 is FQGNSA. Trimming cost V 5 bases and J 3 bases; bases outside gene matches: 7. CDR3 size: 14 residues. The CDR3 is CASSPSGTFYEQYF. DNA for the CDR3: TGTGCCAGCAGCCCCAGCGGGACGTTCTACGAGCAGTACTTC.

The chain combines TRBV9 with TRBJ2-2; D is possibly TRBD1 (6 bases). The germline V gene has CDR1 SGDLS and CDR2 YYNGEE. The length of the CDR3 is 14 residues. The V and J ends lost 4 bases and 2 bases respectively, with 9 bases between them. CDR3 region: CASSPDSNTGELFF. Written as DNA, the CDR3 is TGTGCCAGCAGCCCGGACAGTAACACCGGGGAGCTGTTTTTT.

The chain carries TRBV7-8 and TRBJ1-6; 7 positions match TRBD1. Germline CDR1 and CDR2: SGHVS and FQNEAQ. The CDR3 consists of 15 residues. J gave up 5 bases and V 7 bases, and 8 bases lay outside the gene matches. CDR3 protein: CASIEGASDNSPLHF. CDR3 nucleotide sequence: TGTGCCAGCATCGAGGGGGCCAGCGATAATTCACCCCTCCACTTT.

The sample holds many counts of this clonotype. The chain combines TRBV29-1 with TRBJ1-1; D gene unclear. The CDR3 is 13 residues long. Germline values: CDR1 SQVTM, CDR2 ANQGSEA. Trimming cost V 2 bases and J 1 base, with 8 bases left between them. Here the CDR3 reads CSVETQENTEAFF. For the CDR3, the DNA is TGCAGCGTTGAAACTCAGGAGAACACTGAAGCTTTCTTT.

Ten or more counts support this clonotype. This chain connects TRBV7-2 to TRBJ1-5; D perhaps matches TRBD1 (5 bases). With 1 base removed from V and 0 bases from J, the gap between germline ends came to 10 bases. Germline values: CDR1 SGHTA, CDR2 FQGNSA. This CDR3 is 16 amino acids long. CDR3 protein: CASSLGRGYSNQPQHF. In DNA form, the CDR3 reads TGTGCCAGCAGCTTAGGGCGGGGGTATAGCAATCAGCCCCAGCATTTT.